One and the same sample provided the 13 T cell receptor beta chains below, sequenced in a study of cytomegalovirus exposure and HLA in healthy donors. PCR used 60 Vbeta primers and 13 Jbeta primers. Produced via immunoSEQ multiplex PCR; TCRdb's table is partial and in-frame only. The top ten clones hold about 0.21% of a sample with more than 150,000 clones, about 90% of them seen once. Input material: PBMCs. The receptors shown here come from a girl under three years old in good health and CMV-seronegative.

The V and J genes are TRBV11-2 and TRBJ1-2; weak D call: TRBD1 (6 bases). Germline V gene data show CDR1 as SGHAT and CDR2 as FQNNGV. The CDR3 length is 14 residues. Trimming pared 2 bases from V and 8 bases from J, leaving 15 bases between. The chain's CDR3 is CASSLSSGALGYTF. The CDR3 DNA reads as TGTGCCAGCAGCTTAAGTTCAGGGGCACTCGGCTACACCTTC.

The chain recombines TRBV5-1 with TRBJ2-5, with D unclear. Looked up from germline, CDR1 is SGHRS and CDR2 is YFSETQ. The CDR3 sequence is 15 residues long. Trimming stripped 4 bases from V and 5 bases from J, with 18 bases between. CDR3 amino acids: CASSRGVQTAETQYF. The DNA of the CDR3 is TGCGCCAGCAGCCGAGGCGTCCAAACGGCGGAGACCCAGTACTTC.

The chain couples TRBV11-2 to TRBJ2-2; 15 bases fit TRBD2. Germline lookup yields CDR1 SGHAT and CDR2 FQNNGV. With V trimmed by 4 bases and J by 1 base, 7 bases remained unmatched. The CDR3 runs 19 residues. The CDR3 reads CASSSGGLAGGKNTGELFF. For the CDR3, the DNA is TGTGCCAGCAGCTCGGGAGGACTAGCGGGGGGGAAGAACACCGGGGAGCTGTTTTTT.

The chain couples TRBV27 to TRBJ1-1; the match to TRBD1 covers 7 bases. Germline lookup yields CDR1 MNHEY and CDR2 SMNVEV (reference sequence). V lost 8 bases, J lost 1 base, and 4 bases stayed unmatched. The CDR3 extends over 13 amino acids. CDR3 nucleotides: TGTGCCAGCCACAGGGGCCAGAACACTGAAGCTTTCTTT. It encodes CASHRGQNTEAFF.

V and J are TRBV11-2 and TRBJ1-6, with 8 bases that match TRBD1. This CDR3 has 16 amino acids. Germline assignment: CDR1 SGHAT and CDR2 FQNNGV. J gave up 8 bases and V 5 bases, and 11 bases lay outside the gene matches. The CDR3 region has the DNA TGTGCCAGCAGCCAAGTTTCGAGACAGGGGTATTCACCCCTCCACTTT. Encoded protein: CASSQVSRQGYSPLHF.

The chain links TRBV18 to TRBJ1-1; TRBD1 is a possible D gene (6 bases). There are 18 residues in the CDR3. The V gene's germline CDR1 is KGHSH and CDR2 LQKENI. V gave up 3 bases and J gave up 0 bases, with 20 bases separating them. CDR3 coding DNA: TGTGCCAGCTCACCTCCGTCCCCCGGGACAACCATGAACACTGAAGCTTTCTTT. It codes for CASSPPSPGTTMNTEAFF. The variable domain in full, with the rest retrieved from reference TRBV18 and TRBJ1-1, is NAGVMQNPRHLVRRRGQEARLRCSPMKGHSHVYWYRQLPEEGLKFMVYLQKENIIDESGMPKERFSAEFPKEGPSILRIQQVVRGDSAAYFCASSPPSPGTTMNTEAFFGQGTRLTVV.

V is TRBV7-2 and J is TRBJ2-5, with 7 bases aligning to TRBD1. The CDR3 runs 16 residues. V dropped 8 bases and J dropped 4; count of bases not matched to a gene: 16. Germline V gene sequence: CDR1 SGHTA, CDR2 FQGNSA. The CDR3 sequence: CASRRPSRGTRETQYF. The CDR3 DNA reads TGTGCCAGCCGACGACCTTCCAGGGGGACGCGAGAGACCCAGTACTTC.

V is TRBV5-1 and J is TRBJ2-5; D is possibly TRBD1 (6 bases). This CDR3 comprises 13 residues. Between the trimmed V and J ends, which lost 4 bases and 2 bases, there was a span of 9 bases. Per germline, CDR1 SGHRS and CDR2 YFSETQ. As DNA, the CDR3 is TGCGCCAGCAGCGCCACAGGGCAAGAGACCCAGTACTTC. It is translated as CASSATGQETQYF.

This chain connects TRBV27 to TRBJ2-7; possible D gene TRBD2, 6 bases. The germline gives CDR1 MNHEY, CDR2 SMNVEV (reference sequence). Between the trimmed V and J ends, which lost 4 bases and 6 bases, there was a span of 13 bases. This CDR3 is built from 13 residues. The CDR3 spells CASSSLRDFEQYF. The CDR3 DNA sequence: TGTGCCAGCAGTTCTCTAAGGGACTTCGAGCAGTACTTC.

This clone was recorded a few times. V usage is TRBV6-6 and J usage is TRBJ2-3, with D possibly matching TRBD2 (6 bases). The CDR3 runs to 16 residues. Germline V lookup: CDR1 MNHNY, CDR2 SVGAGI (reference sequence). The V end was cut by 0 bases, the J end by 3 bases, with 13 bases between. The CDR3 is CASSYSTRVGTDTQYF. The CDR3 DNA reads as TGTGCCAGCAGTTACTCGACTAGGGTGGGAACAGATACGCAGTATTTT.

The V call is TRBV9, the J call TRBJ1-1, with 7 bases matching TRBD1. This CDR3 is built from 14 residues. CDR1 and CDR2 (germline): SGDLS, YYNGEE. Trimming cost V 4 bases and J 1 base; bases outside gene matches: 4. The chain's CDR3 is CASSPTGSNTEAFF. The CDR3 DNA sequence: TGTGCCAGCAGCCCGACAGGGTCGAACACTGAAGCTTTCTTT.

This rearrangement joins TRBV4-2 to TRBJ1-2; D gene unclear. Germline V gene data show CDR1 as LGHNA and CDR2 as YNFKEQ. This CDR3 has 12 residues. V was pared by 2 bases and J by 3 bases, with 4 bases between. The CDR3 bases are TGTGCCAGCAGCCAACCAGACTATGGCTACACCTTC. Residues: CASSQPDYGYTF.

In this sample, this clone turned up once. This chain links TRBV19 with TRBJ2-2, with 8 bases that match TRBD1. The V segment lost 5 bases and the J segment 0 bases; nucleotides outside the gene matches: 8. Germline CDR1 and CDR2: LNHDA and SQIVND (reference sequence). This CDR3 is 17 amino acids long. The CDR3 DNA reads TGTGCCAGTAGTCCCGGGACAGGAATTTCGAACACCGGGGAGCTGTTTTTT. Translation: CASSPGTGISNTGELFF.